This T cell receptor (beta chain) came from a study of CD4 T cells in relation to SARS-CoV-2 and coronaviruses. Across the study: After nine to eleven days of antigen culture, PBMC TCR beta CDR3s were sequenced. No peptide or an HIV-1 Nef peptide pool served as negative control. Regarding the study as a whole: No crossreactivity against non-spike viral proteins was tested here. Each donor contributed either pre-pandemic or post-infection samples, not both.

Generated by immunoSEQ multiplex PCR, the TCRdb table keeps only in-frame clones and is missing some. The repertoire has 9,500 to 11,000 clones, approximately 74% of them found once; the top ten carry roughly 18%. The germline gives CDR1 MNHNY, CDR2 SVGAGI (reference sequence). This CDR3 contains 15 residues. The junction had 6 bases not matched to a gene; V was cut back by 7 bases and J by 3 bases. CD4+ T cells from unexposed donors were obtained before the COVID-19 pandemic (2011-2018). After 10 to 11 days of culture, CD4+ T cells were isolated. Of note for this clone: What it binds is not known.

The specimen was CD4+ T cells from PBMCs, cultured in vitro. This receptor was obtained from a human donor in good health. J is TRBJ1-6 and V is TRBV6-6, with 7 positions matching TRBD1. The CDR3 is CASTTTGNYNSPLHF. CDR3 DNA sequence: TGTGCCAGCACTACGACAGGGAACTATAATTCACCCCTCCACTTT.